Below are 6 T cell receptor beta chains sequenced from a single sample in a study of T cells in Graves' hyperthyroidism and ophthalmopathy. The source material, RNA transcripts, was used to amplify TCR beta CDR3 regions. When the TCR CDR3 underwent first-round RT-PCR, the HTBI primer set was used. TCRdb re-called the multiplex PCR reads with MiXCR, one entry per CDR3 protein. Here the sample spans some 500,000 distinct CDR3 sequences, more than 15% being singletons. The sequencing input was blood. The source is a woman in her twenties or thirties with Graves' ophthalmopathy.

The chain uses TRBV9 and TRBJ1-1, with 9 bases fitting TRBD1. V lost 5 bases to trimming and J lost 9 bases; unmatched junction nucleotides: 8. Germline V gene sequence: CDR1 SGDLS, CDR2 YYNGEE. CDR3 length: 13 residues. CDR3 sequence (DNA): TGTGCCAGCAGTTCCCTTACAGGGGGCAAAGCTTTCTTT. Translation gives CASSSLTGGKAFF. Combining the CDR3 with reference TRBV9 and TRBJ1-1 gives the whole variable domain DSGVTQTPKHLITATGQRVTLRCSPRSGDLSVYWYQQSLDQGLQFLIQYYNGEERAKGNILERFSAQQFPDLHSELNLSSLELGDSALYFCASSSLTGGKAFFGQGTRLTVV.

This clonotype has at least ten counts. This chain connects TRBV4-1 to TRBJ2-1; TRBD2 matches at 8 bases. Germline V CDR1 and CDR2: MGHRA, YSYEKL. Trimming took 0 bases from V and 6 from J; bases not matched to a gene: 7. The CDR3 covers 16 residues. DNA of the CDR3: TGCGCCAGCAGCCAAGACCCCCAGCGGGAGTTCAATGAGCAGTTCTTC. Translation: CASSQDPQREFNEQFF.

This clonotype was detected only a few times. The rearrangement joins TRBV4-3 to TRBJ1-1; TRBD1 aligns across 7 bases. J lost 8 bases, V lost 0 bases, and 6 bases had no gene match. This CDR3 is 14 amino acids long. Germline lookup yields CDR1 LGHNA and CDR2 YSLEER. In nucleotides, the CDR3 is TGCGCCAGCAGCCAAGATGTACAGGGGCTAGAAGCTTTCTTT. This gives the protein CASSQDVQGLEAFF.

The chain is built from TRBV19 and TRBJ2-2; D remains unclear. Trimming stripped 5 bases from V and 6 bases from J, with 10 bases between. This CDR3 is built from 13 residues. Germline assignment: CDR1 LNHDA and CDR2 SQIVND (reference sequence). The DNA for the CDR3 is TGTGCCAGTAGTCTTTTGGCGGCCGGGGAGCTGTTTTTT. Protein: CASSLLAAGELFF.

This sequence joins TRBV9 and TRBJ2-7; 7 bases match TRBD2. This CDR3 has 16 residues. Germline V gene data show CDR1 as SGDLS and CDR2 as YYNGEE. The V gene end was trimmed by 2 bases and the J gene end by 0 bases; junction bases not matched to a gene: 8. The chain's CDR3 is CASSVGLAESSYEQYF. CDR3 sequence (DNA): TGTGCCAGCAGCGTCGGTCTAGCGGAGAGCTCCTACGAGCAGTACTTC.

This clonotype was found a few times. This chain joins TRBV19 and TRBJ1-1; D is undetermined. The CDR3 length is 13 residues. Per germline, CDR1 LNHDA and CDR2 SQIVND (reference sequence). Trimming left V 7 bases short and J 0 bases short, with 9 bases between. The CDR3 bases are TGTGCCAGTAAAAAGGGCGTGAACACTGAAGCTTTCTTT. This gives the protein CASKKGVNTEAFF.